This T cell receptor (beta chain) was recovered during a study of T cells in Graves' hyperthyroidism and ophthalmopathy. Turning to the study itself: Staff took peripheral blood when the initial diagnosis was made, before any treatment began.

This clonotype was detected a few times. Antigen: not known. The TCR beta CDR3 regions underwent amplification using RNA transcripts as the source. HTBI primers were used for first-round RT-PCR of the TCR CDR3. Using its own MiXCR run on the multiplex PCR reads, TCRdb lists one record per CDR3 protein. The sample has approximately 32,000 distinct CDR3 sequences, 40% to 55% seen once. The authors took PBMCs from 10 ml fresh peripheral blood. The study, taken as a whole, reports: Researchers report that a 13 V-J model separated ophthalmopathy from stable hyperthyroidism. Blood also held most thyroid clonotypes expanded beyond 0.001.

Trimming removed 4 bases from V and 3 bases from J, with 10 bases in between. Germline CDR1 reads DFQATT; CDR2 reads SNEGSKA (reference sequence). This CDR3 comprises 13 residues. V usage is TRBV20-1 and J usage is TRBJ1-5, with a possible D match to TRBD1 (6 bases). This clonotype was sampled from a woman between 45 and 60 years old with Graves' hyperthyroidism that later progressed to Graves' ophthalmopathy. The sample taken for sequencing was blood. In DNA form, the CDR3 reads TGCAGTGCTAACCGGGACATCAATCAGCCCCAGCATTTT. It yields the protein CSANRDINQPQHF.